Listed below are T cell receptor beta chains from one sample, sequenced in a study of T cells in Graves' hyperthyroidism and ophthalmopathy. MiXCR was run by TCRdb on the multiplex PCR reads, yielding one entry per CDR3 protein. The sample lists 450,000 to 500,000 distinct CDR3 sequences, around a fifth occurring once. Material: blood. The source of these receptors is a woman in her sixties or seventies with Graves' ophthalmopathy. CDR3s include the opening cysteine and the closing phenylalanine or tryptophan. The order of the fields is J gene, V gene, CDR3 length, CDR3 protein.

TRBJ2-4 | TRBV28 | 14 | CASSFGGVGGIQYF
TRBJ1-6 | TRBV7-2 | 15 | CASSPPPSYDSPLHF
TRBJ1-1 | TRBV6-1 | 14 | CASSYDRRNTEAFF
TRBJ2-7 | TRBV5-1 | 14 | CASSSAAYSYEQYF
TRBJ1-2 | TRBV19 | 13 | CASTKGQGGGYTF
TRBJ2-7 | TRBV19 | 15 | CASSTQTTFSYEQYF
TRBJ2-4 | TRBV5-6 | 16 | CASSLVRGIAKNIQYF
TRBJ2-3 | TRBV14 | 16 | CASSVGSGKGTDTQYF
TRBJ2-2 | TRBV7-2 | 16 | CASSLALGANTGELFF
TRBJ2-7 | TRBV18 | 13 | CASSRGISYEQYF
TRBJ2-5 | TRBV7-2 | 15 | CASSLGTGPRKTQYF
TRBJ1-1 | TRBV28 | 16 | CASSLTGGAANTEAFF
TRBJ1-2 | TRBV9 | 14 | CASSPQVGVYGYTF
TRBJ1-2 | TRBV7-9 | 15 | CASSLATGQNYGYTF
TRBJ1-6 | TRBV12-3/TRBV12-4 | 13 | CASSLNPYSPLHF
TRBJ2-7 | TRBV6-2/TRBV6-3 | 13 | CASRGLAGVEQYF
TRBJ2-6 | TRBV7-6 | 15 | CASSPRWRGANVLTF